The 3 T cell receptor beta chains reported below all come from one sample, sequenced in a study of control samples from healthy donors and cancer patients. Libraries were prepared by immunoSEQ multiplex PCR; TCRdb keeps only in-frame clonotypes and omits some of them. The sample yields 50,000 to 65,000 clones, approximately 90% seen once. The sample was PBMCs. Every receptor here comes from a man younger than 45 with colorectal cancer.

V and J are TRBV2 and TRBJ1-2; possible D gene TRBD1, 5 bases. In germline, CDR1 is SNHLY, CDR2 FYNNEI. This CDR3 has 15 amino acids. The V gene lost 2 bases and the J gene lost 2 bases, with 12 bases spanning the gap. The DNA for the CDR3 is TGTGCCAGCAGTGAATTCCAGGGACGCAACTATGGCTACACCTTC. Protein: CASSEFQGRNYGYTF.

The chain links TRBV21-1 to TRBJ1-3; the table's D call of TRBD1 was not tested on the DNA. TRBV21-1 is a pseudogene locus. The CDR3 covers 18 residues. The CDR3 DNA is TGTGCCAGCAGCCTCACGCGGGGACAGAAGACCTCTGGAAACACCATATATTTT. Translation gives CASSLTRGQKTSGNTIYF.

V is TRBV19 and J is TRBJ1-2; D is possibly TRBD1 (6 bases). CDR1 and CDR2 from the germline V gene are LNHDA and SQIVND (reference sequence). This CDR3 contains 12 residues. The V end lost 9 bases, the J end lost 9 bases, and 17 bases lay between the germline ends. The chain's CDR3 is CASSGTLYSYTF. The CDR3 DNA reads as TGTGCCAGCTCCGGGACACTTTATAGCTACACCTTC.